Following are 5 T cell receptor beta chains from one sample sequenced in a study of blood T cell repertoires in COVID-19. Profiled with immunoSEQ multiplex PCR; TCRdb holds only in-frame clones, not every one. The sample lists 180,000 or so clones, around 76% occurring once. The sequenced sample consisted of peripheral blood. The source of these receptors is a woman between 70 and 85 years old with acute or convalescent COVID-19.

The CDR3 here is CATSRDGTGGNQPQHF. The DNA of the CDR3 is TGTGCCACCAGCAGAGATGGGACAGGGGGCAATCAGCCCCAGCATTTT. The rearrangement joins TRBV15 to TRBJ1-5, with 10 bases matching TRBD1. CDR1 and CDR2 from the germline V gene are LNHNV and YYDKDF (reference sequence). The CDR3 is 16 amino acids. V trimming: 0 bases; J trimming: 2 bases; junction bases outside the gene matches: 1.

The rearrangement links TRBV4-3 to TRBJ2-1; D call uncertain. Germline assignment: CDR1 LGHNA and CDR2 YSLEER. The V and J ends lost 3 bases and 1 base respectively, with 22 bases between them. The CDR3 consists of 19 residues. CDR3: CASSHHTPPNPPSYNEQFF. The CDR3 DNA reads TGCGCCAGCAGCCACCACACCCCACCGAACCCCCCATCCTACAATGAGCAGTTCTTC.

The chain is built from TRBV3-1 (or the pseudogene TRBV3-2) and TRBJ1-1, with D maybe TRBD1 (5 bases). Trimming removed 0 bases at V and 5 bases at J, with 16 bases between. From germline, CDR1 is LGHDT and CDR2 YNNKEL (reference sequence). This CDR3 has 16 residues. CDR3 sequence reads: CASSQDIGQGGTEAFF. As DNA, the CDR3 is TGTGCCAGCAGCCAAGATATCGGGCAGGGTGGAACTGAAGCTTTCTTT.

This chain links TRBV6-5 with TRBJ2-7, with 8 nucleotides matching TRBD1. J was trimmed by 3 bases and V by 6 bases; bases with no gene match: 10. Germline V gene sequence: CDR1 MNHEY, CDR2 SVGAGI. The CDR3 has 15 amino acids. The DNA for the CDR3 is TGTGCCAGCAGGGCTCAGGGGGCTCTTTACTACGAGCAGTACTTC. It specifies CASRAQGALYYEQYF.

The chain carries TRBV9 and TRBJ2-1; TRBD2 agrees at 12 bases. CDR1 SGDLS and CDR2 YYNGEE come from the germline V gene. After removal of 0 bases from V and 7 bases from J, the junction contained 14 bases not matched to a gene. The CDR3 runs to 19 residues. The CDR3 DNA is TGTGCCAGCAGCGTAGGGCCTAGCGGGAGGGGGGCGATGGGTAATGAGCAGTTCTTC. Translating it yields CASSVGPSGRGAMGNEQFF.